One sample yielded the 31 T cell receptor beta chains listed below, sequenced in a study of shared clonotypes between healthy human individuals. The repertoire was sequenced with immunoSEQ multiplex PCR; TCRdb's copy has only in-frame clones and lacks some. This table has roughly 810,000 clones, roughly 96% appearing once. In the naive CD8 group, cells lacked CD45RO and were positively selected for CCR7, so terminally differentiated effector memory CD45RA+ cells were left out. The sequencing sample was made of naive CD8+ T cells sorted from blood. The receptors derive from a man aged 25 to 40 in good health.

Comments on this clone: One end of the junction is discordant with germline, which a read error may explain. The gene calls are TRBV11-2 and TRBJ2-1; possibly TRBD2 for D (6 bases). Germline V lookup: CDR1 SGHAT, CDR2 FQNNGV. This CDR3 has 14 residues. CDR3 protein: CASSYRDSFNEQFF. The CDR3 DNA follows: TGTGCCAGCAGCTACCGGGACTCCTTCAATGAGCAGTTCTTC.

The chain uses TRBV19 and TRBJ1-5; no clear D. CDR3 length equals 13 residues. V lost 2 bases to trimming and J lost 2 bases, with 4 bases between them. Germline values: CDR1 LNHDA, CDR2 SQIVND (reference sequence). CDR3 residues: CASSIIGNQPQHF. The CDR3, as DNA: TGTGCCAGTAGTATAATCGGCAATCAGCCCCAGCATTTT.

The rearrangement joins TRBV9 to TRBJ2-2; 10 bases map to TRBD1. The CDR3 loop spans 18 amino acids. The germline gives CDR1 SGDLS, CDR2 YYNGEE. J was trimmed by 0 bases and V by 4 bases; bases with no gene match: 9. In DNA form, the CDR3 reads TGTGCCAGCAGCCCAACGACAGGGGGCATTACGAACACCGGGGAGCTGTTTTTT. Its protein is CASSPTTGGITNTGELFF.

J is TRBJ2-2 and V is TRBV14; 14 positions match TRBD2. Germline V gives CDR1 SGHDN, CDR2 FVKESK. V lost 5 bases and J lost 6; bases outside the gene matches: 8. This CDR3 has 17 amino acids. The CDR3 sequence: CASSGGPTSGRAGELFF. The CDR3 DNA reads TGTGCCAGCAGCGGCGGACCGACTAGCGGGAGGGCCGGGGAGCTGTTTTTT.

A single count supports this clone. The J gene is TRBJ2-2, the V gene TRBV19, with 7 bases identical to TRBD1. This CDR3 comprises 15 residues. The germline CDR1 and CDR2 sequences are LNHDA and SQIVND (reference sequence). V lost 2 bases and J lost 4; bases outside the gene matches: 4. CDR3: CASSILGGGTGELFF. The DNA of the CDR3 is TGTGCCAGTAGTATATTAGGGGGCGGCACCGGGGAGCTGTTTTTT.

The rearrangement uses TRBV29-1 and TRBJ2-3, with TRBD2 matching over 11 bases. CDR1 and CDR2 (germline): SQVTM, ANQGSEA. This CDR3 spans 14 amino acids. J was trimmed by 6 bases and V by 3 bases; bases with no gene match: 5. Here the CDR3 DNA reads TGCAGCGTTGACACTAGCGGGAGTCGGGATACGCAGTATTTT. This gives the protein CSVDTSGSRDTQYF.

The J gene is TRBJ1-4, the V gene TRBV4-1; D ambiguous. Germline lookup yields CDR1 MGHRA and CDR2 YSYEKL. Trimming shortened V by 6 bases and J by 14 bases, and 13 bases separated the two germline ends. CDR3 length: 11 amino acids. The CDR3 protein is CASSPGNRLFF. As DNA, the CDR3 is TGCGCCAGCAGTCCCGGGAACCGGCTGTTTTTT.

Concerning this clone: Other DNA sequences of this sample code for an identical CDR3. This rearrangement joins TRBV9 to TRBJ2-5; D remains ambiguous. CDR3 length: 13 amino acids. V was trimmed by 2 bases and J by 4 bases, leaving 9 bases between them. Germline V lookup: CDR1 SGDLS, CDR2 YYNGEE. This CDR3 reads CASSVGGGETQYF. For the CDR3, the DNA is TGTGCCAGCAGCGTCGGCGGCGGAGAGACCCAGTACTTC.

This rearrangement joins TRBV27 to TRBJ1-4; 7 nucleotides align to TRBD1. Unmatched junction bases numbered 9, after V lost 5 bases and J lost 9 bases. This CDR3 is 14 amino acids long. The germline gives CDR1 MNHEY, CDR2 SMNVEV (reference sequence). The chain's CDR3 is CASSPGTDNQKLFF. The CDR3 bases are TGTGCCAGCAGTCCCGGGACAGACAATCAAAAACTGTTTTTT.

This clone was seen once. V usage is TRBV27 and J usage is TRBJ1-2, with 9 bases fitting TRBD1. The CDR3 is 16 amino acids. The V gene's germline CDR1 is MNHEY and CDR2 SMNVEV (reference sequence). The ends lost 0 bases at V and 7 bases at J; junction bases unmatched: 9. CDR3 residues: CASSLSSRDRVRGYTF. The CDR3 coding sequence is TGTGCCAGCAGTTTATCCTCCCGGGACAGGGTGCGTGGCTACACCTTC.

The rearrangement joins TRBV4-1 to TRBJ2-5; 10 nucleotides align to TRBD1. This CDR3 has 19 residues. V was pared by 3 bases and J by 1 base, with 14 bases of the junction left unmatched. Germline V gene lookup returns CDR1 MGHRA and CDR2 YSYEKL. CDR3 bases: TGCGCCAGCAGCCAGCGACAGGGGGCTTCCTTCCCCTTCCAAGAGACCCAGTACTTC. Residues: CASSQRQGASFPFQETQYF.

The chain carries TRBV27 and TRBJ2-5; 7 nucleotides line up with TRBD2. Germline V gene lookup returns CDR1 MNHEY and CDR2 SMNVEV (reference sequence). This CDR3 has 14 amino acids. After removal of 7 bases from V and 2 bases from J, the junction contained 7 bases not matched to a gene. This chain's CDR3 is CASNPGLGQETQYF. As DNA, the CDR3 is TGTGCCAGCAACCCTGGACTAGGGCAAGAGACCCAGTACTTC.

The J gene is TRBJ2-7, the V gene TRBV5-5; 9 nucleotides agree with TRBD1. Germline CDR1 is SGHKS and CDR2 is YYEKEE (reference sequence). Trimming removed 4 bases from V and 3 bases from J; junction bases left unmatched: 11. The CDR3 contains 16 residues. This CDR3 reads CASSPEIPDRGYEQYF. DNA for the CDR3: TGTGCCAGCAGCCCCGAAATACCGGACAGGGGCTACGAGCAGTACTTC.

J is TRBJ1-2 and V is TRBV4-1, with D uncertain. Trimming shortened V by 2 bases and J by 3 bases, and 7 bases separated the two germline ends. This CDR3 has 13 residues. The germline CDR1 and CDR2 sequences are MGHRA and YSYEKL. In DNA form, the CDR3 reads TGCGCCAGCAGCCAAACCCGGGACTATGGCTACACCTTC. Encoded protein: CASSQTRDYGYTF.

The J gene is TRBJ2-2, the V gene TRBV9, with D possibly TRBD1 on 5 matching bases. CDR1 is SGDLS, CDR2 YYNGEE, per germline. The V end was cut by 0 bases, the J end by 1 base, with 13 bases between. The CDR3 has 17 residues. This chain's CDR3 is CASSVERAGRNTGELFF. The CDR3 DNA is TGTGCCAGCAGCGTAGAAAGGGCAGGGCGGAACACCGGGGAGCTGTTTTTT.

V and J are TRBV5-1 and TRBJ2-3; D unclear. V shed 4 bases and J shed 3 bases, with 9 bases lying between them. Germline loops: CDR1 SGHRS, CDR2 YFSETQ. The CDR3 extends over 13 amino acids. This CDR3 is CASSQELTDTQYF. CDR3 DNA: TGCGCCAGCAGCCAGGAGCTAACAGATACGCAGTATTTT.

The V and J genes are TRBV7-6 and TRBJ1-4; TRBD1 is a possible D gene (5 bases). Trimming shortened V by 3 bases and J by 5 bases, and 13 bases separated the two germline ends. Germline CDR1 reads SGHVS; CDR2 reads FNYEAQ. CDR3 length: 15 amino acids. CDR3 protein: CASSLSRAANEKLFF. The CDR3 bases are TGTGCCAGCAGCTTGAGCAGGGCCGCGAATGAAAAACTGTTTTTT. The full variable domain, rest sourced from reference TRBV7-6 and TRBJ1-4, is GAGVSQSPRYKVTKRGQDVALRCDPISGHVSLYWYRQALGQGPEFLTYFNYEAQQDKSGLPNDRFSAERPEGSISTLTIQRTEQRDSAMYRCASSLSRAANEKLFFGSGTQLSVL.

This clone was seen once. V usage is TRBV9 and J usage is TRBJ1-1; D might be TRBD1 (5 bases). The CDR3 covers 13 residues. Trimming took off 7 bases at V and 6 bases at J, with 16 bases between the two ends. Per germline, CDR1 SGDLS and CDR2 YYNGEE. CDR3 protein: CASRGSGSAEAFF. CDR3 in DNA: TGTGCCAGCCGGGGCTCGGGATCCGCTGAAGCTTTCTTT.

This chain connects TRBV11-3 to TRBJ2-7; TRBD2 aligns across 8 bases. CDR3 length: 17 amino acids. Germline-derived CDR1 and CDR2 are SGHNT and YENEEA. The trim removed 1 base at V and 0 bases at J, leaving 8 bases unmatched. The CDR3 protein is CASSLGPASGSSYEQYF. CDR3 sequence (DNA): TGTGCCAGCAGCTTAGGGCCGGCTAGCGGGTCCTCCTACGAGCAGTACTTC.

The chain has TRBV7-6 and TRBJ2-2; D might be TRBD2 (6 bases). Germline assignment: CDR1 SGHVS and CDR2 FNYEAQ. The V end lost 5 bases, the J end lost 4 bases, and 17 bases lay between the germline ends. This CDR3 is built from 16 residues. The CDR3 sequence: CASSLTGGVGTGELFF. CDR3 bases: TGTGCCAGCAGCCTCACTGGCGGGGTTGGCACCGGGGAGCTGTTTTTT.

The J gene is TRBJ2-3, the V gene TRBV7-9; TRBD1 aligns across 9 bases. The V gene's germline CDR1 is SEHNR and CDR2 FQNEAQ (reference sequence). V lost 4 bases and J lost 5; bases outside the gene matches: 7. The CDR3 has 15 amino acids. CDR3 sequence: CASSYTGGALDTQYF. DNA of the CDR3: TGTGCCAGCAGCTACACAGGGGGCGCTTTAGATACGCAGTATTTT.

The chain combines TRBV29-1 with TRBJ2-7; D remains ambiguous. V was shortened by 7 bases and J by 4 bases, with 8 bases between the two germline ends. The CDR3 consists of 10 residues. Per the germline V gene, CDR1 is SQVTM and CDR2 is ANQGSEA. CDR3 residues: CSAIIYEQYF. The CDR3 DNA follows: TGCAGCGCCATCATTTACGAGCAGTACTTC.

This chain uses TRBV27 with TRBJ1-2; 7 bases are a match to TRBD1. Trimming cost V 6 bases and J 2 bases; bases outside gene matches: 6. Per the germline V gene, CDR1 is MNHEY and CDR2 is SMNVEV (reference sequence). This CDR3 has 14 amino acids. The CDR3: CASSPMTGNYGYTF. The CDR3, as DNA: TGTGCCAGCAGCCCGATGACAGGGAACTATGGCTACACCTTC.

The chain joins TRBV6-6 to TRBJ2-1; a possible D gene is TRBD2 (5 bases). This CDR3 has 13 amino acids. Germline V CDR1 and CDR2: MNHNY, SVGAGI (reference sequence). V was pared by 7 bases and J by 9 bases, with 16 bases between. The CDR3 loop is CASNFGVQAEQFF. In nucleotides, the CDR3 is TGTGCCAGCAATTTCGGGGTCCAGGCTGAGCAGTTCTTC.

This clone has only a few counts. The V gene is TRBV11-3, the J gene TRBJ2-7; 9 bases map to TRBD1. From germline, CDR1 is SGHNT and CDR2 YENEEA. The junction had 6 bases not matched to a gene; V was cut back by 5 bases and J by 1 base. CDR3 size: 15 residues. The CDR3 is CASSPGTGRSYEQYF. DNA of the CDR3: TGTGCCAGCAGCCCCGGGACAGGGAGGTCCTACGAGCAGTACTTC.

V usage is TRBV27 and J usage is TRBJ2-1, with 15 positions matching TRBD2. Germline assignment: CDR1 MNHEY and CDR2 SMNVEV (reference sequence). The V segment lost 1 base and the J segment 0 bases; nucleotides outside the gene matches: 7. This CDR3 is built from 20 residues. The CDR3 reads CASSLWAGTSGRSSYNEQFF. As DNA, the CDR3 is TGTGCCAGCAGTTTATGGGCCGGGACTAGCGGGAGGAGCTCCTACAATGAGCAGTTCTTC.

The chain combines TRBV5-1 with TRBJ2-2; 8 nucleotides line up with TRBD2. This CDR3 has 18 amino acids. Germline CDR1 reads SGHRS; CDR2 reads YFSETQ. The V segment lost 2 bases and the J segment 5 bases; nucleotides outside the gene matches: 14. The CDR3 protein is CASSLFSREGLGTGELFF. The CDR3 DNA follows: TGCGCCAGCAGCTTATTTTCACGGGAGGGCCTGGGTACCGGGGAGCTGTTTTTT.

This chain joins TRBV6-5 and TRBJ2-7, with no clear D. The CDR3 length is 14 residues. V dropped 0 bases and J dropped 1 base, with 7 bases sitting between them. Per germline, CDR1 MNHEY and CDR2 SVGAGI. DNA of the CDR3: TGTGCCAGCAGTTACTCCATGAAATCCTACGAGCAGTACTTC. This sequence encodes CASSYSMKSYEQYF.

This chain joins TRBV2 and TRBJ2-5; 9 bases agree with TRBD2. This CDR3 region has 18 residues. V dropped 7 bases and J dropped 2; count of bases not matched to a gene: 17. The V gene's germline CDR1 is SNHLY and CDR2 FYNNEI. DNA for the CDR3: TGTGCCAGCAATGCCTACCTAGCGGGATACTCCTTACAAGAGACCCAGTACTTC. Protein sequence: CASNAYLAGYSLQETQYF.

The chain uses TRBV11-1 and TRBJ2-7; D may match TRBD1 or TRBD2 (5 bases each). The CDR3 spans 15 residues. Trimming pared 1 base from V and 6 bases from J, leaving 16 bases between. Per germline, CDR1 SGHAT and CDR2 FQDESV (reference sequence). Here the CDR3 reads CASSLEVIRGTEQYF. The CDR3 coding sequence is TGTGCCAGCAGCTTAGAAGTTATTCGAGGGACCGAGCAGTACTTC.

This sequence joins TRBV7-9 and TRBJ2-1; no clear D gene. V was shortened by 2 bases and J by 5 bases, with 13 bases between the two germline ends. The CDR3 runs to 15 residues. Germline V CDR1 and CDR2: SEHNR, FQNEAQ (reference sequence). The CDR3: CASSLNPSLNNEQFF. The CDR3 nucleotides are TGTGCCAGCAGCTTAAACCCAAGCTTAAACAATGAGCAGTTCTTC.